One T cell receptor beta chain is described in this entry. Participants reported their clinical history, and cohort assignment relied on those reports. Recovered status applied to Cohort 3 donors who had two consecutive negative PCRs. It also applied to those with clearance or with symptom resolution. The data were obtained in a study of blood T cell repertoires in COVID-19. Study background: PBMCs, B-cell-depleted T cells, or T cells provided the cDNA or gDNA that made up the material.

Authors' data handling: It was from reference gene primer amplification that nucleated cell counts were estimated. Sequencing was performed with immunoSEQ multiplex PCR; in TCRdb, only in-frame clones are kept and a portion is missing. V and J calls and clone size are as listed in that table; D and trimming were resolved from the DNA. The sample holds 350,000 to 450,000 clones, nearly 90% seen once. Source material: PBMCs or T cells enriched from blood (not recorded which). The clonotype was recovered from a woman in her twenties or thirties who had recovered from COVID-19.

CDR3 in DNA: TGTGCCTGGAGCTACAAGCTGGGGCAGGGGGAGTTCGAGCAGTACTTC. Amino acid sequence: CAWSYKLGQGEFEQYF. This chain links TRBV30 with TRBJ2-7; 7 bases match TRBD1. The CDR3 is 16 amino acids. The germline gives CDR1 GTSNPN, CDR2 SVGIG (reference sequence). With V trimmed by 3 bases and J by 6 bases, 17 bases remained unmatched.